This T cell receptor beta chain was profiled in a study of blood T cell repertoires in COVID-19. Turning to the study itself: Researchers got acute and convalescent COVID-19 samples from the United States, Italy and Spain. T cells, B-cell-depleted T cells, or PBMCs supplied cDNA or gDNA.

Germline lookup yields CDR1 LNHNV and CDR2 YYDKDF (reference sequence). V gave up 1 base and J gave up 2 bases; unmatched junction bases: 6. The CDR3 is made up of 16 amino acids. Under the authors' procedure: For nucleated cells, counts were estimated from reference gene primer amplification. Produced via immunoSEQ multiplex PCR; TCRdb's table is partial and in-frame only. That table furnishes V, J and clone size, whereas the DNA furnished D and trimming. Counted here are approximately 250,000 clones, about 88% occurring once; the ten biggest clones make up 2% to 2.5%. This study enrolled people aged about 18 to 100 from about 26 US geographic areas.

This sequence originates from a woman between 55 and 75 years old in a cohort exposed to, infected with or recovered from COVID-19 (not recorded which). Material: PBMCs or T cells enriched from blood (not recorded which). The V gene is TRBV15, the J gene TRBJ1-2, with 8 nucleotides matching TRBD1. The CDR3 bases are TGTGCCACCAGCAGAGGGGGGACAGGTGACAACTATGGCTACACCTTC. Translation: CATSRGGTGDNYGYTF.